The 5 T cell receptor beta chains presented below share a single source sample, sequenced in a study of response to subunit inactivated influenza vaccine. TCRdb re-called the RT-PCR reads with MiXCR, one entry per CDR3 protein. The top ten clones hold around 32% of a sample with 180,000 or so distinct CDR3 sequences, approximately 12% of them seen once. This same sample was also taken into another study, of T cells expressing NK-cell markers. As that report states: 5'RACE template switching with UMIs generated TCR beta cDNA.

The sample was CD8+ T cells sorted from PBMCs, taken 11 to 12 days after vaccination. These receptors originate from a man aged 45-65 years who received an inactivated influenza vaccine.

This clonotype showed up just a few times. The gene calls are TRBV6-2 or TRBV6-3 and TRBJ2-7, with 11 bases that match TRBD2. In germline, CDR1 is MNHEY, CDR2 SVGEGT. V shed 10 bases, J shed 7 bases, and the junction held 12 bases outside the gene matches. The CDR3 has 14 residues. The CDR3 reads CATDSGRGFLEQYF. The CDR3 DNA is TGTGCCACCGATAGCGGGAGGGGATTTCTGGAGCAGTACTTC.

The chain employs TRBV29-1 and TRBJ1-1; unclear D gene. The germline CDR1 and CDR2 sequences are SQVTM and ANQGSEA. This CDR3 spans 10 amino acids. V was pared by 7 bases and J by 5 bases, with 8 bases between. CDR3 coding DNA: TGCAGCGCCGGAAGAACTGAAGCTTTCTTT. It yields the protein CSAGRTEAFF. The variable domain in full, with the rest retrieved from reference TRBV29-1 and TRBJ1-1, is SAVISQKPSRDICQRGTSLTIQCQVDSQVTMMFWYRQQPGQSLTLIATANQGSEATYESGFVIDKFPISRPNLTFSTLTVSNMSPEDSSIYLCSAGRTEAFFGQGTRLTVV.

In its sample, this clonotype was seen once. The chain links TRBV20-1 to TRBJ2-3; 8 positions match TRBD1. The junction had 9 bases not matched to a gene; V was cut back by 3 bases and J by 4 bases. The CDR3 is 15 residues long. Germline V gene lookup returns CDR1 DFQATT and CDR2 SNEGSKA (reference sequence). The CDR3 here is CSASAGGPYPDTQYF. The CDR3 region has the DNA TGCAGTGCTAGCGCAGGGGGCCCCTATCCAGATACGCAGTATTTT.

This chain uses TRBV11-1 with TRBJ2-2; 9 bases line up with TRBD2. Germline V gives CDR1 SGHAT, CDR2 FQDESV (reference sequence). This CDR3 contains 18 residues. V was clipped by 5 bases and J by 0 bases; unmatched bases: 10. CDR3 protein: CASSGIEGLAANTGELFF. DNA of the CDR3: TGTGCCAGCAGCGGTATTGAGGGACTAGCAGCGAACACCGGGGAGCTGTTTTTT. Full variable domain (remainder filled in from reference TRBV11-1 and TRBJ2-2): EAEVAQSPRYKITEKSQAVAFWCDPISGHATLYWYRQILGQGPELLVQFQDESVVDDSQLPKDRFSAERLKGVDSTLKIQPAELGDSAMYLCASSGIEGLAANTGELFFGEGSRLTVL.

V gene TRBV12-3 or TRBV12-4 combines with J gene TRBJ2-1; possibly TRBD1 or TRBD2 for D (5 bases each). There are 14 residues in the CDR3. V dropped 1 base and J dropped 8 bases, with 12 bases sitting between them. The CDR3 sequence: CASSLGGMMDEQFF. The CDR3 nucleotides read TGTGCCAGCAGTTTAGGGGGGATGATGGATGAGCAGTTCTTC.